This TCR beta chain was captured in a study of blood T cell repertoires in COVID-19. Study background: From the United States, Italy and Spain came samples of acute and convalescent COVID-19.

The V end lost 4 bases, the J end lost 4 bases, and 10 bases lay between the germline ends. CDR3 length: 13 residues. Germline CDR1 is SGHRS and CDR2 is YFSETQ. In its sample, this clone was seen once. As originally analysed: Estimates of nucleated cell counts were drawn from the amplification of reference gene primers. Profiling relied on immunoSEQ multiplex PCR, and the TCRdb table lists in-frame clones only, not all of them. The V and J calls and clone size are taken from that table; D and trimming were inferred from the DNA. This sample has about 340,000 clones, with around four fifths found just once.

Sequenced: peripheral blood. V is TRBV5-1 and J is TRBJ2-3; unclear D gene. This TCR came from a man aged 25 to 40 with active or convalescent COVID-19. The CDR3 region has the DNA TGCGCCAGCAGCCCTGTGAGTGCAGATACGCAGTATTTT. This gives the protein CASSPVSADTQYF.